Sequencing of this T cell receptor beta chain was carried out in a study of molecular identifiers for immune sequencing clone quantification. In TCRdb, the PCR reads were re-called with MiXCR into one record per CDR3 protein. The table has about 510,000 distinct CDR3 sequences, about 21% seen once; the top ten hold about 0.8%. The CDR3 extends over 14 amino acids. Trimming left V 3 bases short and J 2 bases short, with 13 bases between. Per the germline V gene, CDR1 is SQVTM and CDR2 is ANQGSEA. This clonotype was detected ten times or more. Sequencing libraries of naive CD8 cells derived from approximately 20,000 to 980,000 sorted cells with 10%, 30% or 50% RNA.

The chain joins TRBV29-1 to TRBJ2-5; D not resolved. The receptor was isolated from a human donor in good health. Some libraries in this study had Jurkat cell RNA spiked in. The specimen was naive CD8+ T cells from blood, with Jurkat cell RNA spiked in. This sample's subset: FACS-sorted CD8+CD4-CCR7+CD45RA+ naive T cells. CDR3 nucleotide sequence: TGCAGCGTTGAGTATCGACACCTACAAGAGACCCAGTACTTC. It codes for CSVEYRHLQETQYF.